The 4 T cell receptor beta chains reported below all come from one sample, sequenced in a study of cytomegalovirus exposure and HLA in healthy donors. In the PCR, 60 Vbeta and 13 Jbeta primers were used. Measured with immunoSEQ multiplex PCR; TCRdb has only the in-frame clones, and not every one. This repertoire comprises 100,000 to 150,000 clones; its ten largest clones make up approximately 1.6%. The sample consisted of PBMCs. The source is a woman between 40 and 50 years old in good health and CMV-seropositive.

The genes are TRBV7-2 and TRBJ2-7; the D gene is possibly TRBD1 (6 bases). Germline V gene sequence: CDR1 SGHTA, CDR2 FQGNSA. V was clipped by 4 bases and J by 3 bases, with 16 bases between them. This CDR3 is built from 15 residues. The CDR3 is CASSSTGTSIYEQYF. The CDR3 DNA reads as TGTGCCAGCAGCTCGACCGGGACAAGTATCTACGAGCAGTACTTC.

J is TRBJ1-5 and V is TRBV9, with D unresolved. CDR1 and CDR2 from the germline V gene are SGDLS and YYNGEE. Trimming shortened V by 0 bases and J by 4 bases, and 11 bases separated the two germline ends. The CDR3 has 15 residues. The CDR3 region has the DNA TGTGCCAGCAGCGTAGACGGCGGAATAAATCAGCCCCAGCATTTT. It translates to CASSVDGGINQPQHF. Together with reference TRBV9 and TRBJ1-5, the CDR3 gives the full variable domain: DSGVTQTPKHLITATGQRVTLRCSPRSGDLSVYWYQQSLDQGLQFLIQYYNGEERAKGNILERFSAQQFPDLHSELNLSSLELGDSALYFCASSVDGGINQPQHFGDGTRLSIL.

The chain joins TRBV9 to TRBJ2-1, with D possibly being TRBD2 (6 bases). The CDR3 has 15 residues. In germline, CDR1 is SGDLS, CDR2 YYNGEE. Trimming pared 1 base from V and 10 bases from J, leaving 18 bases between. As DNA, the CDR3 is TGTGCCAGCAGCGTATATAGCGGACTTGGAGGGGAGCAGTTCTTC. Translation gives CASSVYSGLGGEQFF.

The chain couples TRBV5-6 to TRBJ2-7; tentative D call: TRBD1 (5 bases). CDR1 and CDR2 (germline): SGHDT, YYEEEE. Trimming stripped 4 bases from V and 5 bases from J, with 19 bases between. The CDR3 runs 15 residues. The chain's CDR3 is CASSQVGRASDEQYF. Written as DNA, the CDR3 is TGTGCCAGCAGCCAGGTAGGCAGGGCCTCGGACGAGCAGTACTTC.